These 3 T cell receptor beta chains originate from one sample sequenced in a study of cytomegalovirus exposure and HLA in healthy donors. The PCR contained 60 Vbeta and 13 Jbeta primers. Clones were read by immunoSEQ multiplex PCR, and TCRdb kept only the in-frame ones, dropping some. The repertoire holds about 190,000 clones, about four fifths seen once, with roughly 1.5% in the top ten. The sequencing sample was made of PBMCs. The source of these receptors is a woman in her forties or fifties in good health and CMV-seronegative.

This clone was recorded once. CDR3 sequence: CASSEGAWGTEAFF. CDR3 in DNA: TGTGCCAGCAGTGAGGGGGCCTGGGGCACTGAAGCTTTCTTT. V is TRBV2 and J is TRBJ1-1, with D maybe TRBD1 (6 bases). The CDR3 has 14 amino acids. Germline V gene lookup returns CDR1 SNHLY and CDR2 FYNNEI. Between the trimmed V and J ends, which lost 3 bases and 4 bases, there was a span of 12 bases.

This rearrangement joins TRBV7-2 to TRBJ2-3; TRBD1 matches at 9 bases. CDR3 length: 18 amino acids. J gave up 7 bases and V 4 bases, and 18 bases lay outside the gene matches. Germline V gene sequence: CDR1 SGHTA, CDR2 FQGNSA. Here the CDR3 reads CASSSQLRVGTGRNTQYF. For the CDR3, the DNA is TGTGCCAGCAGCTCCCAGCTTCGTGTAGGGACAGGGCGAAATACGCAGTATTTT.

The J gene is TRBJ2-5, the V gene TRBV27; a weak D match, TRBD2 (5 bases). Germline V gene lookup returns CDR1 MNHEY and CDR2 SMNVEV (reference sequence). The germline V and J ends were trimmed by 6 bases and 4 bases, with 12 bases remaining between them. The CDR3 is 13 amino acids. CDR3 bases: TGTGCCAGCAGCGACGGGGTCGGAGAGACCCAGTACTTC. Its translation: CASSDGVGETQYF.